The entry that follows covers one TCR beta chain sequence. Using immunoSEQ multiplex PCR, the repertoire was profiled, and TCRdb retains in-frame clones only, with some absent. The profile covers about 94,000 clones, with around 87% appearing a single time and around 0.28% taken by the ten largest. The source of the sample is a study of OX40 agonist ivuxolimab in advanced cancers. V was shortened by 3 bases and J by 5 bases, with 13 bases between the two germline ends. The CDR3 spans 14 residues. CDR1 is KGHSH and CDR2 is LQKENI in the germline V gene. Patients were ruled out by autoimmune disease history or systemic immunosuppression.

Sequencing used CD4+ or CD8+ T cells sorted from blood, obtained in a trial of the OX40 agonist ivuxolimab. The V call is TRBV18, the J call TRBJ1-2; maybe TRBD1 (5 bases). The receptor was isolated from an adult with an advanced solid tumor such as melanoma, head and neck, liver or kidney cancer. The CDR3 coding sequence is TGTGCCAGCTCACCCACACGGGAGGGGTATGGCTACACCTTC. Its protein product is CASSPTREGYGYTF.